The 17 T cell receptor beta chains below come from one sample, sequenced in a study of T cells in Graves' hyperthyroidism and ophthalmopathy. The source material, RNA transcripts, was used to amplify TCR beta CDR3 regions. The HTBI primer set served for first-round RT-PCR of the TCR CDR3. TCRdb re-called the multiplex PCR reads with MiXCR, one entry per CDR3 protein. The repertoire holds 500,000 to 750,000 distinct CDR3 sequences, with approximately 14% as singletons. The sample consisted of blood. The source is a woman under 40 with Graves' hyperthyroidism.

This clonotype was recorded many times. The chain is built from TRBV24-1 and TRBJ2-1, with D possibly TRBD2 on 5 matching bases. In germline, CDR1 is KGHDR, CDR2 SFDVKD. This CDR3 has 15 amino acids. Trimming took off 8 bases at V and 2 bases at J, with 15 bases between the two ends. The CDR3 sequence: CATIRADPPYNEQFF. The CDR3 nucleotides are TGTGCCACCATCCGAGCGGATCCCCCCTACAATGAGCAGTTCTTC.

Many counts were recorded for this clonotype. The chain joins TRBV11-2 to TRBJ2-3; TRBD1 might be the D (6 bases). From germline, CDR1 is SGHAT and CDR2 FQNNGV. Trimming cost V 0 bases and J 4 bases, with 8 bases left between them. The CDR3 runs to 14 residues. CDR3 region: CASSLEGAPDTQYF. CDR3 nucleotides: TGTGCCAGCAGCTTAGAGGGGGCCCCAGATACGCAGTATTTT. Filled out from reference TRBV11-2 and TRBJ2-3, the complete variable domain reads EAGVAQSPRYKIIEKRQSVAFWCNPISGHATLYWYQQILGQGPKLLIQFQNNGVVDDSQLPKDRFSAERLKGVDSTLKIQPAKLEDSAVYLCASSLEGAPDTQYFGPGTRLTVL.

This rearrangement joins TRBV19 to TRBJ1-3, with D possibly being TRBD1 (5 bases). The CDR3 runs 17 residues. Germline V CDR1 and CDR2: LNHDA, SQIVND (reference sequence). V lost 5 bases to trimming and J lost 2 bases, with 19 bases between them. The CDR3 bases are TGTGCCAGTAGTGTCCCTATCATCGGGGCCACTGGAAACACCATATATTTT. It codes for CASSVPIIGATGNTIYF. The variable domain in full, with the rest retrieved from reference TRBV19 and TRBJ1-3, is DGGITQSPKYLFRKEGQNVTLSCEQNLNHDAMYWYRQDPGQGLRLIYYSQIVNDFQKGDIAEGYSVSREKKESFPLTVTSAQKNPTAFYLCASSVPIIGATGNTIYFGEGSWLTVV.

Note on this clonotype: With a much larger clone just one base away, this may be a read error. This chain links TRBV28 with TRBJ1-2; TRBD1 agrees at 10 bases. This CDR3 is 16 amino acids long. Germline V gene sequence: CDR1 MDHEN, CDR2 SYDVKM. The CDR3 reads CASIQGRQGATRGNTF. The CDR3 nucleotides read TGTGCCAGCATTCAGGGGCGACAGGGGGCGACTCGTGGCAACACCTTC.

This clonotype was seen ten or more times. The gene calls are TRBV6-6 and TRBJ1-3; the D gene is possibly TRBD1 (6 bases). The CDR3 covers 15 residues. Germline V gives CDR1 MNHNY, CDR2 SVGAGI (reference sequence). The ends were cut back, 2 bases at V and 0 bases at J, with 8 bases in the middle. CDR3 protein: CASSYRGSSGNTIYF. The CDR3 coding sequence is TGTGCCAGCAGTTACAGGGGGAGCTCTGGAAACACCATATATTTT.

To note about this clonotype: A clone one base away is much larger, so this may be a read error. The gene calls are TRBV6-2 or TRBV6-3 and TRBJ2-7; no definite D call. Germline CDR1 MNHEY, CDR2 SVGEGT. The CDR3 consists of 16 residues. The germline V and J ends were trimmed by 7 bases and 2 bases, with 21 bases remaining between them. The CDR3 here is CASTEKGGDGAYEQYF. The CDR3 nucleotides are TGTGCCAGCACCGAAAAGGGCGGAGACGGAGCCTACGAGCAGTACTTC.

A note on this clonotype: This may be a read error, as it is one base from a much larger clone. The chain links TRBV7-3 to TRBJ1-2; D gene unclear. The ends were cut back, 5 bases at V and 10 bases at J, with 14 bases in the middle. CDR1 and CDR2 from the germline V gene are SGHTA and FQGTGA. This CDR3 comprises 12 residues. The CDR3 region is CASSGRESSYTF. The DNA for the CDR3 is TGTGCCAGCAGCGGAAGGGAATCATCCTACACCTTC.

The rearrangement joins TRBV4-2 to TRBJ2-3; D remains ambiguous. Germline CDR1 is LGHNA and CDR2 is YNFKEQ. Trimming took 1 base from V and 5 from J, leaving 7 bases between them. The CDR3 covers 13 residues. As DNA, the CDR3 is TGTGCCAGCAGCCAAGTAAGAGAAGATACGCAGTATTTT. This translates into CASSQVREDTQYF.

Many counts were recorded for this clonotype. The chain carries TRBV6-1 and TRBJ2-1, with D possibly being TRBD1 or TRBD2 (5 bases each). With 8 bases removed from V and 0 bases from J, the gap between germline ends came to 8 bases. This CDR3 comprises 13 residues. The germline V gene has CDR1 MNHNS and CDR2 SASEGT. CDR3 DNA: TGTGCCAGCGGGACCGCCTCCTACAATGAGCAGTTCTTC. It encodes CASGTASYNEQFF.

This rearrangement joins TRBV5-1 to TRBJ2-1; 14 bases agree with TRBD2. This CDR3 has 19 residues. Germline V gene data show CDR1 as SGHRS and CDR2 as YFSETQ. Losses at the gene ends were 0 bases for V and 0 bases for J; bases not matched to a gene: 5. Here the CDR3 DNA reads TGCGCCAGCAGCTTGGAGGGACTAGCGGGAGTGAGCTCCTACAATGAGCAGTTCTTC. It encodes CASSLEGLAGVSSYNEQFF.

This clonotype was found many times. This chain connects TRBV11-2 to TRBJ2-1; possible D gene TRBD1, 5 bases. Trimming took off 1 base at V and 0 bases at J, with 10 bases between the two ends. The CDR3 is 16 amino acids. The germline gives CDR1 SGHAT, CDR2 FQNNGV. The CDR3 reads CASSLVGGASYNEQFF. The CDR3 DNA is TGTGCCAGCAGCTTAGTTGGTGGGGCCTCCTACAATGAGCAGTTCTTC. The complete variable domain, with remaining parts taken from reference TRBV11-2 and TRBJ2-1, reads EAGVAQSPRYKIIEKRQSVAFWCNPISGHATLYWYQQILGQGPKLLIQFQNNGVVDDSQLPKDRFSAERLKGVDSTLKIQPAKLEDSAVYLCASSLVGGASYNEQFFGPGTRLTVL.

This clonotype was observed a handful of times. The V call is TRBV15, the J call TRBJ1-1, with D uncertain. Germline V CDR1 and CDR2: LNHNV, YYDKDF (reference sequence). V was shortened by 0 bases and J by 5 bases, with 7 bases between the two germline ends. The CDR3 loop spans 13 amino acids. DNA of the CDR3: TGTGCCACCAGCAGAGATGAGAATACTGAAGCTTTCTTT. It codes for CATSRDENTEAFF.

This clonotype was seen a handful of times. A read error may produce the germline difference seen at one junction end. This chain joins TRBV30 and TRBJ2-2, with a weak D call TRBD2 (5 bases). The length of the CDR3 is 13 residues. Germline CDR1 is GTSNPN and CDR2 is SVGIG (reference sequence). CDR3 amino acids: CAWGVGRGGELFF. The CDR3, as DNA: TGTGCCTGGGGTGTGGGCCGGGGCGGGGAGCTGTTTTTT.

This clonotype has a handful of counts. The chain recombines TRBV9 with TRBJ1-5; D possibly corresponds to TRBD1 (6 bases). The CDR3 runs to 16 residues. The germline V gene has CDR1 SGDLS and CDR2 YYNGEE. V was pared by 4 bases and J by 0 bases, with 14 bases between. The chain's CDR3 is CASSPRQDDSNQPQHF. The CDR3, as DNA: TGTGCCAGCAGCCCCCGACAGGATGATAGCAATCAGCCCCAGCATTTT.

The CDR3 here is CASSISSNQPQHF. In nucleotides, the CDR3 is TGTGCCAGTAGTATATCTAGCAATCAGCCCCAGCATTTT. This chain links TRBV19 with TRBJ1-5; no firm D call. Germline CDR1 and CDR2: LNHDA and SQIVND (reference sequence). This CDR3 is built from 13 residues. V lost 2 bases to trimming and J lost 0 bases, with 2 bases between them.

Only a few counts were recorded for this clonotype. The rearrangement joins TRBV25-1 to TRBJ1-5, with 7 bases identical to TRBD1. Germline CDR1 MGHDK, CDR2 SYGVNS. This CDR3 spans 17 amino acids. With V trimmed by 3 bases and J by 3 bases, 11 bases remained unmatched. The CDR3 nucleotides read TGTGCCAGCAGTGACAACCTCGGGACAGACCACAATCAGCCCCAGCATTTT. It encodes CASSDNLGTDHNQPQHF.

Of note for this clonotype: Just one base apart from a much larger clone, this may be a read error. The rearrangement joins TRBV24-1 to TRBJ2-2, with 8 nucleotides matching TRBD2. The CDR3 is 17 residues long. Germline V gives CDR1 KGHDR, CDR2 SFDVKD. CDR3 bases: TGTGCCACCAGTGATTTGCGTCGGGAGGGTTACACCGGGGAGCTGTCTTTT. It encodes CATSDLRREGYTGELSF.